This T cell receptor (beta chain) was captured in a study of lymphopenia after photon versus proton radiotherapy. A word on this clone: Its antigen is not identified.

TCRdb's table, derived via immunoSEQ multiplex PCR, lists solely in-frame clones and lacks some. The repertoire holds 10,000 to 15,000 clones, with more than 70% as singletons. Notes on the study in general: Photon-treated patients lost naive T cells and TCR diversity; proton-treated stayed stable. Oligoclonal CD8+ Temra expansion after nadir drove photon patients' diversity drop. Larger post-nadir TCR diversity loss correlated inversely with survival in deceased patients.

The sequencing here drew on peripheral blood, taken from a patient treated with proton-based radiotherapy. This sequence was found in a man aged 55 to 69 with pancreatic cancer.

CDR3 residues: CASSQRKSLSSYNEQFF. The CDR3 DNA reads as TGTGCCAGCTCACAACGGAAGAGCTTAAGCTCCTACAATGAGCAGTTCTTC. The chain joins TRBV18 to TRBJ2-1; D remains ambiguous. Germline CDR1 is KGHSH and CDR2 is LQKENI. This CDR3 contains 17 residues. V shed 4 bases and J shed 0 bases, with 16 bases lying between them.